This is a list of T cell receptor beta chains from one sample in a study of neurological immune-mediated disorders. In TCRdb, the 5' RACE reads were re-called with MiXCR into one record per CDR3 protein. The sample includes tens of thousands of distinct CDR3 sequences, roughly 7.3% of them seen just once. The sequenced sample was PBMCs. These receptors all come from a woman aged 40 to 50 in good health. Both conserved end residues are part of each CDR3. Each record gives: J gene, clone size, V gene, D gene, CDR3 protein, CDR3 DNA. A D gene is named only where the DNA matches it firmly. Clone size, where shown, is once, few, many, or a class for clones that have expanded.

>TRBJ2-2|many|TRBV4-1|-
CASSPLPTRVNTGELFF
TGCGCCAGCAGCCCTCTCCCGACGAGGGTGAACACCGGGGAGCTGTTTTTT
>TRBJ2-7|many|TRBV7-2|TRBD2
CASNLPGTSSREQYF
TGTGCCAGCAACCTACCCGGGACTAGCTCGAGAGAGCAGTACTTC
>TRBJ1-4|many|TRBV5-1|-
CASSTMGYEKLFF
TGCGCCAGCAGTACTATGGGTTATGAAAAACTGTTTTTT
>TRBJ2-1|many|TRBV7-9|-
CASSLSFDEQFF
TGTGCCAGCAGCTTATCCTTTGATGAGCAGTTCTTC
>TRBJ1-5|many|TRBV2|TRBD1
CASSGTGRGNQPQHF
TGTGCCAGCAGTGGGACAGGGAGGGGCAATCAGCCCCAGCATTTT
>TRBJ2-5|-|TRBV9|-
CASGERQIQETQYF
TGTGCCAGCGGCGAACGACAGATACAAGAGACCCAGTACTTC
>TRBJ2-1|many|TRBV5-1|TRBD1
CASSMWTGQGEQFF
TGCGCCAGCAGCATGTGGACAGGGCAGGGTGAGCAGTTCTTC
>TRBJ1-2|many|TRBV20-1|-
CSARREGYGYTF
TGCAGTGCTAGAAGGGAGGGCTATGGCTACACCTTC
>TRBJ2-5|many|TRBV12-3/TRBV12-4|TRBD2
CASNLGVAGFGETQYF
TGTGCCAGCAACTTGGGAGTAGCGGGGTTTGGAGAGACCCAGTACTTC
>TRBJ2-1|many|TRBV12-3/TRBV12-4|-
CASSLFDEQFF
TGTGCCAGCAGTTTATTCGATGAGCAGTTCTTC
>TRBJ2-1|many|TRBV28|TRBD2
CASRTTSGYNEQFF
TGTGCCAGCAGGACTACTAGCGGTTACAATGAGCAGTTCTTC
>TRBJ2-1|many|TRBV20-1|-
CSARDRGPDNEQFF
TGCAGTGCTAGAGATCGGGGGCCAGACAATGAGCAGTTCTTC
>TRBJ1-3|many|TRBV7-8|-
CASSLERAAGNTIYF
TGTGCCAGCAGCTTAGAGCGGGCCGCTGGAAACACCATATATTTT
>TRBJ2-7|many|TRBV5-5|TRBD1
CASSPLMGTGGIYEQYF
TGTGCCAGCAGCCCCCTCATGGGGACAGGGGGCATCTACGAGCAGTACTTC
>TRBJ2-2|many|TRBV5-5|TRBD1
CASSLDRVPTGELFF
TGTGCCAGCAGCCTGGACAGGGTCCCCACCGGGGAGCTGTTTTTT
>TRBJ2-3|many|TRBV5-1|TRBD2
CASSYVLAGPTDTQYF
TGCGCCAGCAGTTATGTACTAGCGGGACCCACAGATACGCAGTATTTT
>TRBJ1-6|many|TRBV29-1|-
CSPRRGNGSPLHF
TGCAGCCCCCGGCGCGGCAATGGGTCACCCCTCCACTTT
>TRBJ2-3|many|TRBV2|-
CARGGRGRTDTQYF
TGTGCCAGGGGGGGACGGGGGCGCACAGATACGCAGTATTTT
>TRBJ2-5|many|TRBV20-1|TRBD2
CSAGGRETQYF
TGCAGTGCGGGCGGGAGGGAGACCCAGTACTTC
>TRBJ2-5|many|TRBV7-8|TRBD2
CASSPWTSGTSSWQETQYF
TGTGCCAGCAGCCCCTGGACTAGCGGGACGAGCTCGTGGCAAGAGACCCAGTACTTC
>TRBJ1-6|many|TRBV15|TRBD1
CATSRQGSYSPLHF
TGTGCCACCAGTCGACAGGGCTCATATTCACCCCTCCACTTT
>TRBJ2-1|many|TRBV9|-
CASSPFSYNEQFF
TGTGCCAGCAGCCCCTTCTCCTACAATGAGCAGTTCTTC
>TRBJ2-7|many|TRBV27|-
CASSRGSTYEQYF
TGTGCCAGCTCTCGTGGGAGCACCTACGAGCAGTACTTC
>TRBJ2-1|many|TRBV9|-
CASSVGTPNPYNEQFF
TGTGCCAGCAGCGTCGGGACTCCAAACCCCTACAATGAGCAGTTCTTC
>TRBJ2-7|many|TRBV30|-
CAWSLTPSYEQYF
TGTGCCTGGAGTCTGACACCTTCCTACGAGCAGTACTTC
>TRBJ1-1|many|TRBV3-1|-
CASSHNTGTNGAFF
TGTGCCAGCAGCCACAACACGGGGACTAACGGGGCTTTCTTT
>TRBJ2-7|many|TRBV9|-
CASSAEGRGLSYEQYF
TGTGCCAGCAGCGCCGAGGGACGGGGCCTCTCCTACGAGCAGTACTTC
>TRBJ1-6|many|TRBV7-3|TRBD1
CASSAPGTGPYNSPLHF
TGTGCCAGCAGCGCGCCCGGGACAGGTCCCTATAATTCACCCCTCCACTTT
>TRBJ1-2|many|TRBV5-1|-
CASSSGGEHYGYTF
TGCGCCAGCAGCTCTGGGGGGGAACACTATGGCTACACCTTC
>TRBJ2-2|few|TRBV4-2|TRBD2
CASSQGDGGGYAGELFF
TGTGCCAGCAGCCAAGGCGATGGCGGGGGGTACGCCGGGGAGCTGTTTTTT
>TRBJ2-2|-|TRBV6-2/TRBV6-3|TRBD2
CASSRRLAGVAGELFF
TGTGCCAGCAGCCGTCGACTAGCGGGAGTCGCCGGGGAGCTGTTTTTT
>TRBJ2-1|many|TRBV9|TRBD2
CASSEEIAGGRNEQFF
TGTGCCAGCAGCGAGGAGATAGCGGGAGGGCGGAATGAGCAGTTCTTC
>TRBJ2-3|many|TRBV7-9|-
CASSPGTASTDTQYF
TGTGCCAGCAGCCCGGGGACCGCTAGCACAGATACGCAGTATTTT
>TRBJ1-1|many|TRBV20-1|-
CSAGGGAPEAFF
TGCAGTGCTGGGGGGGGGGCCCCTGAAGCTTTCTTT
>TRBJ2-3|many|TRBV5-1|TRBD2
CASSRGLLSTDTQYF
TGCGCCAGCAGCCGGGGACTACTAAGCACAGATACGCAGTATTTT
>TRBJ2-5|many|TRBV5-8|-
CASSLLRFGEETQYF
TGTGCCAGCAGCTTGTTAAGGTTTGGGGAAGAGACCCAGTACTTC
>TRBJ2-3|-|TRBV4-2|TRBD2
CASSHVGRGSTDKQYF
TGTGCCAGCAGCCACGTCGGGCGGGGGAGTACAGATAAGCAGTATTTT
>TRBJ2-1|many|TRBV7-9|-
CASSLVQGYNEQFF
TGTGCCAGCAGCTTAGTCCAGGGGTACAATGAGCAGTTCTTC
>TRBJ2-5|-|TRBV10-3|TRBD2
CAISEPSGKETQYF
TGTGCCATCAGTGAGCCTAGCGGGAAAGAGACCCAGTACTTC
>TRBJ1-5|many|TRBV12-3/TRBV12-4|TRBD1
CASSYGTGGLNQPQHF
TGTGCCAGCAGTTACGGGACAGGGGGCCTCAATCAGCCCCAGCATTTT
>TRBJ2-7|few|TRBV10-1|-
CASSDSDEQYF
TGCGCCAGCAGTGATTCGGACGAGCAGTACTTC
>TRBJ1-4|few|TRBV7-9|-
CASSLATGATNEKLFF
TGTGCCAGCAGCTTGGCCACCGGAGCAACTAATGAAAAACTGTTTTTT
>TRBJ2-7|medium-sized|TRBV12-3/TRBV12-4|TRBD2
CASSRTSATYEQYF
TGTGCCAGCTCCCGGACTAGCGCTACCTACGAGCAGTACTTC
>TRBJ1-2|-|TRBV12-3/TRBV12-4|-
CASSLAPTRVGYTF
TGTGCCAGCAGTTTAGCGCCGACAAGGGTAGGCTACACCTTC
>TRBJ2-5|many|TRBV28|-
CASSPPARQETQYF
TGTGCCAGCAGTCCACCGGCCCGCCAAGAGACCCAGTACTTC
>TRBJ2-3|many|TRBV7-2|-
CASSLDPLGYTDTQYF
TGTGCCAGCAGCTTAGACCCCTTAGGGTACACAGATACGCAGTATTTT
>TRBJ2-1|many|TRBV9|TRBD2
CASSVRDYPYNEQFF
TGTGCCAGCAGCGTAAGGGACTATCCCTACAATGAGCAGTTCTTC
>TRBJ2-2|many|TRBV6-5|TRBD1
CASGDRAATGELFF
TGTGCCAGCGGAGACAGGGCGGCCACCGGGGAGCTGTTTTTT
>TRBJ1-2|many|TRBV7-9|TRBD1
CAGGDRGPSGIGYTF
TGTGCCGGGGGAGACAGGGGGCCTTCTGGAATTGGCTACACCTTC
>TRBJ1-2|many|TRBV5-6|TRBD1
CASSGQAAYTF
TGTGCCAGCAGTGGACAGGCGGCCTACACCTTC
>TRBJ2-3|many|TRBV6-6|-
CASSWDGFTDTQYF
TGTGCCAGCAGCTGGGACGGATTCACAGATACGCAGTATTTT
>TRBJ2-3|many|TRBV24-1|-
CATSDPRESTDTQYF
TGTGCCACCAGTGACCCTCGAGAAAGCACAGATACGCAGTATTTT